The 13 T cell receptor beta chains below all came from one sample that was sequenced in a study of T-cell memory formation after mild COVID-19 (dated by TCRdb to about 2021). The protocol used for the library was 5' RACE. TCRdb names Illumina NovaSeq 6000 as the instrument used. The public sequencing data were trimmed at Q25 with fastp and processed into clonotypes with MiXCR by TCRdb, which kept only in-frame beta chains. Merged by CDR3 protein, the rows form single entries marked with the most common genes and DNA. The sample records 300,000 to 400,000 distinct CDR3 sequences, 13% to 15% of which are singletons. The ten largest make up roughly 22% of the sample. The sequencing sample was made of PBMCs or a T cell subset sorted from them (not recorded which). These receptors were collected from a man younger than 30 who had mild COVID-19 (a few samples of this study predate the infection). The sample titles of this study are shuffled in the database, so cell type and time point are left out; the donor was told from shared clones.

This clonotype has ten or more counts. The chain has TRBV12-3 or TRBV12-4 and TRBJ2-3; D unresolved. The V and J ends lost 7 bases and 3 bases respectively, with 11 bases between them. This CDR3 is built from 13 residues. The CDR3: CASTSGWTDTQYF. CDR3 DNA sequence: TGTGCCAGCACCTCCGGTTGGACAGATACGCAGTATTTT.

This clonotype was detected a few times. J is TRBJ2-5 and V is TRBV5-1; 7 bases align to TRBD1. Germline loops: CDR1 SGHRS, CDR2 YFSETQ. CDR3 size: 18 residues. V trimming: 1 base; J trimming: 1 base; junction bases outside the gene matches: 13. In nucleotides, the CDR3 is TGCGCCAGCAGCTTGTTTTCGCTGGTACGGGACAGCCAAGAGACCCAGTACTTC. Its protein is CASSLFSLVRDSQETQYF.

The chain is built from TRBV7-9 and TRBJ2-7; either TRBD1 or TRBD2 may fit D (5 bases each). The V gene's germline CDR1 is SEHNR and CDR2 FQNEAQ (reference sequence). Trimming took off 7 bases at V and 3 bases at J, with 13 bases between the two ends. The CDR3 covers 13 residues. The CDR3 sequence is CASTRDGDYEQYV. In DNA form, the CDR3 reads TGTGCCAGCACCCGGGACGGAGACTACGAGCAGTACGTC.

This clonotype showed up many times. The J gene is TRBJ2-7, the V gene TRBV4-3; 7 nucleotides agree with TRBD1. Looked up from germline, CDR1 is LGHNA and CDR2 is YSLEER. The CDR3 covers 15 residues. V was clipped by 3 bases and J by 2 bases; unmatched bases: 7. This CDR3 reads CASSQGRDRPYEQYF. The CDR3 DNA is TGCGCCAGCAGCCAGGGCCGGGACAGACCCTACGAGCAGTACTTC.

The chain couples TRBV2 to TRBJ2-7, with D tentatively TRBD1 or TRBD2 (5 bases each). The CDR3 has 13 amino acids. Deletions cut 4 bases from V and 2 bases from J, with 9 bases between. Germline CDR1 is SNHLY and CDR2 is FYNNEI. CDR3 sequence (DNA): TGTGCCAGCAGTGGGGGACGGACCTACGAGCAGTACGTC. Its translation: CASSGGRTYEQYV.

The chain is built from TRBV28 and TRBJ2-1; D unclear. The CDR3 is made up of 13 amino acids. The ends were cut back, 6 bases at V and 7 bases at J, with 13 bases in the middle. CDR1 MDHEN and CDR2 SYDVKM come from the germline V gene. The CDR3, as DNA: TGTGCCAGCAGAGCCTCCCTCGCGAATGAGCAGTTCTTC. This translates into CASRASLANEQFF.

The table lists this clonotype with a few counts. The chain combines TRBV7-3 with TRBJ2-3, with D perhaps TRBD2 (6 bases). The germline gives CDR1 SGHTA, CDR2 FQGTGA. With 3 bases removed from V and 4 bases from J, the gap between germline ends came to 11 bases. This CDR3 comprises 14 residues. In DNA form, the CDR3 reads TGTGCCAGCAGCTTCGACGGGGGAGCAGATACGCAGTATTTT. It translates to CASSFDGGADTQYF. Together with reference TRBV7-3 and TRBJ2-3, the CDR3 gives the full variable domain: GAGVSQTPSNKVTEKGKYVELRCDPISGHTALYWYRQSLGQGPEFLIYFQGTGAADDSGLPNDRFFAVRPEGSVSTLKIQRTERGDSAVYLCASSFDGGADTQYFGPGTRLTVL.

This clonotype turned up a few times. The V call is TRBV18, the J call TRBJ2-6; 9 positions agree with TRBD1. CDR1 is KGHSH and CDR2 is LQKENI in the germline V gene. The CDR3 is 17 amino acids. The ends lost 4 bases at V and 1 base at J; junction bases unmatched: 5. CDR3 amino acids: CASSRDGTGSGANVLTF. The CDR3 nucleotides are TGTGCCAGCTCACGCGATGGGACAGGGTCTGGGGCCAACGTCCTGACTTTC.

This chain joins TRBV5-1 and TRBJ1-2; 8 bases are a match to TRBD1. This CDR3 has 14 amino acids. Germline CDR1 SGHRS, CDR2 YFSETQ. V was pared by 0 bases and J by 8 bases, with 6 bases of the junction left unmatched. CDR3 in amino acids: CASSLGQGTGGYTF. The CDR3 DNA is TGCGCCAGCAGCTTGGGACAGGGGACGGGAGGCTACACCTTC.

The chain has TRBV7-2 and TRBJ2-5, with TRBD1 identical over 9 bases. The V segment lost 5 bases and the J segment 4 bases; nucleotides outside the gene matches: 8. Germline loops: CDR1 SGHTA, CDR2 FQGNSA. CDR3 size: 15 residues. The CDR3 is CASSVGTGRGETQYF. The CDR3 bases are TGTGCCAGCAGCGTCGGGACAGGGAGGGGAGAGACCCAGTACTTC.

CDR3 bases: TGTGCCAGCGGAGCGGCTGGGGGGAGGCCAGATACGCAGTATTTT. Protein product: CASGAAGGRPDTQYF. This chain joins TRBV11-1 and TRBJ2-3; possible D gene TRBD2, 6 bases. Germline-derived CDR1 and CDR2 are SGHAT and FQDESV (reference sequence). CDR3 size: 15 residues. V was shortened by 8 bases and J by 4 bases, with 19 bases between the two germline ends.

The chain links TRBV19 to TRBJ2-1; perhaps TRBD2 as D (6 bases). Germline V gene lookup returns CDR1 LNHDA and CDR2 SQIVND (reference sequence). Trimming stripped 5 bases from V and 9 bases from J, with 14 bases between. The CDR3 is made up of 13 amino acids. The CDR3 DNA is TGTGCCAGTAGTCTAGCGAGGTCAGGTGAGCAGTTCTTC. This sequence encodes CASSLARSGEQFF.

This clonotype appeared many times. This chain's CDR3 is CASSSQARQYF. CDR3 sequence (DNA): TGCGCCAGCAGCTCGCAGGCCCGGCAGTACTTC. The V and J genes are TRBV5-1 and TRBJ2-7; D unresolved. The CDR3 is made up of 11 amino acids. V gave up 3 bases and J gave up 9 bases, with 10 bases separating them. Germline V gene sequence: CDR1 SGHRS, CDR2 YFSETQ.